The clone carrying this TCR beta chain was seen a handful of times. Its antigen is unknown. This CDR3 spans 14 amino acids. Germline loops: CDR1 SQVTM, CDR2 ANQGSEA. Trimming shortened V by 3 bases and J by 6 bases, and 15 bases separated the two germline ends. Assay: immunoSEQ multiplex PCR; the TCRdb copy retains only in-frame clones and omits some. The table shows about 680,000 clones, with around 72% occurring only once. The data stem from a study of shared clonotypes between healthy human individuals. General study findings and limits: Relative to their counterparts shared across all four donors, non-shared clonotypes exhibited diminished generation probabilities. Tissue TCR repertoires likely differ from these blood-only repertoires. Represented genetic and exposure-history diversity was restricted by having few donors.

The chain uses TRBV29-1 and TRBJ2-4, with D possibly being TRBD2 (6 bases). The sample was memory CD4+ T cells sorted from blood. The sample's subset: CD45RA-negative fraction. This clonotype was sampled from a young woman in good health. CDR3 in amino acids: CSVDLVEGGNIQYF. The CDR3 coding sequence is TGCAGCGTTGACCTTGTAGAGGGAGGAAACATTCAGTACTTC. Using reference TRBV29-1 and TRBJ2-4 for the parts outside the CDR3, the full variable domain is SAVISQKPSRDICQRGTSLTIQCQVDSQVTMMFWYRQQPGQSLTLIATANQGSEATYESGFVIDKFPISRPNLTFSTLTVSNMSPEDSSIYLCSVDLVEGGNIQYFGAGTRLSVL.